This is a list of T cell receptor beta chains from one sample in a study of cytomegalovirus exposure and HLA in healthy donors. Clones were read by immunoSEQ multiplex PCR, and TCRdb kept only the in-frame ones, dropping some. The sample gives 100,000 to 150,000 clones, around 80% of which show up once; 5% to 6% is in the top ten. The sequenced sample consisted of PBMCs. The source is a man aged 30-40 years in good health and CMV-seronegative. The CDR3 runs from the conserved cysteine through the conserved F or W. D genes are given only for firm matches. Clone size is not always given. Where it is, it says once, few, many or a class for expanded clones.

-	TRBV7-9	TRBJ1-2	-	CASNRLQVYGYTF	TGTGCCAGCAACCGCCTACAGGTCTATGGCTACACCTTC
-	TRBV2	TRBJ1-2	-	CASSERQLTNYGYTF	TGTGCCAGCAGTGAAAGACAGCTTACTAACTATGGCTACACCTTC
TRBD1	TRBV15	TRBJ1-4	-	CATSSDRVRGFNEKLFF	TGTGCCACCAGCTCAGACAGGGTCAGGGGGTTTAATGAAAAACTGTTTTTT
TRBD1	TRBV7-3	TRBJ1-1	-	CASSRTGGETEAFF	TGTGCCAGCAGCCGGACAGGGGGAGAGACTGAAGCTTTCTTT
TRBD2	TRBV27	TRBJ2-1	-	CASSYGRNVEQFF	TGTGCCAGCAGTTACGGGAGGAACGTTGAGCAGTTCTTC
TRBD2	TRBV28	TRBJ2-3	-	CASSSLAGDPDTQYF	TGTGCCAGCAGTTCCTTAGCGGGAGATCCAGATACGCAGTATTTT
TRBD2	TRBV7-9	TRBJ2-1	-	CASRAGPGLGSYNEQFF	TGTGCCAGCAGGGCGGGACCGGGACTAGGATCCTACAATGAGCAGTTCTTC
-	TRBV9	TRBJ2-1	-	CASSVSSREQFF	TGTGCCAGCAGCGTATCCTCACGGGAGCAGTTCTTC
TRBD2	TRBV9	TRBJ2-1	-	CASSVGLGLAENEQFF	TGTGCCAGCAGCGTAGGGTTGGGACTAGCTGAAAATGAGCAGTTCTTC
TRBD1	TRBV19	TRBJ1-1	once	CASSPGQGNTEAFF	TGTGCCAGTAGCCCGGGACAGGGGAACACTGAAGCTTTCTTT
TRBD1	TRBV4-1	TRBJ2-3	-	CASSQDSLTQGWSTDTQYF	TGCGCCAGCAGCCAAGATTCCCTAACACAGGGGTGGAGCACAGATACGCAGTATTTT
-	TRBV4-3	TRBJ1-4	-	CASSPSGMGKLFF	TGCGCCAGCAGCCCTTCAGGAATGGGAAAACTGTTTTTT
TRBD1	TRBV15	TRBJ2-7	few	CATKQGVVGFGEQYF	TGTGCCACCAAACAGGGGGTAGTTGGGTTCGGCGAGCAGTACTTC
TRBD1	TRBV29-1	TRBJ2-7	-	CSVERDRGGEQYF	TGCAGCGTTGAAAGGGACAGGGGCGGCGAGCAGTACTTC
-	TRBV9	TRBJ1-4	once	CASSVRATNEKLFF	TGTGCCAGCAGCGTTCGTGCAACTAATGAAAAACTGTTTTTT
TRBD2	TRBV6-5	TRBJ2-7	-	CASSGLAGVGEQYF	TGTGCCAGCTCGGGACTAGCGGGAGTCGGCGAGCAGTACTTC
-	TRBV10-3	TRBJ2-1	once	CAISESIGRVTSNEQFF	TGTGCCATCAGTGAGTCGATTGGCAGGGTCACGAGCAATGAGCAGTTCTTC
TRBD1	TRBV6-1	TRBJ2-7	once	CASSGDRGSYEQYF	TGTGCCAGCAGTGGGGACAGGGGATCCTACGAGCAGTACTTC
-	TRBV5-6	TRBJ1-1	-	CASSFLTYEAFF	TGTGCCAGCAGCTTTCTCACCTATGAAGCTTTCTTT
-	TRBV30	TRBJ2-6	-	CAWTGGSGANVLTF	TGTGCCTGGACAGGGGGGTCTGGGGCCAACGTCCTGACTTTC
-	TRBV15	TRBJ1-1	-	CATSRGPMNTEAFF	TGTGCCACCAGCAGAGGGCCAATGAACACTGAAGCTTTCTTT
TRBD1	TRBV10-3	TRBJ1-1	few	CAIGLGQGVYTEAFF	TGTGCCATCGGCCTAGGACAGGGGGTATACACTGAAGCTTTCTTT
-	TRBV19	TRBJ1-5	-	CASSVRQNQPQHF	TGTGCCAGTAGTGTCCGACAGAATCAGCCCCAGCATTTT
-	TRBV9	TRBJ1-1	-	CASSVASNYPNTEAFF	TGTGCCAGCAGCGTAGCCTCAAACTACCCGAACACTGAAGCTTTCTTT
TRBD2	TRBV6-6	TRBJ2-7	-	CASRTGTSVSYEQYF	TGTGCCAGCAGGACCGGAACTAGCGTTTCCTACGAGCAGTACTTC
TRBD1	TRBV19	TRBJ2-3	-	CASGTASTDTQYF	TGTGCCAGTGGGACAGCTTCCACAGATACGCAGTATTTT
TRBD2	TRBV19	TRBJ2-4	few	CASSGGLAVPGGIQYF	TGTGCCAGTAGTGGAGGACTAGCGGTCCCTGGAGGCATTCAGTACTTC
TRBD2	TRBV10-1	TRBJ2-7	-	CASGRTSGGKYEQYF	TGCGCCAGCGGTCGAACTAGCGGGGGGAAATACGAGCAGTACTTC
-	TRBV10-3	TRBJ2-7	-	CAISESRLVFEQYF	TGTGCCATCAGTGAGTCGAGACTAGTATTCGAGCAGTACTTC
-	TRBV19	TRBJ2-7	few	CASSITLDSPTYEQYF	TGTGCCAGTAGCATAACCCTCGATAGCCCAACCTACGAGCAGTACTTC
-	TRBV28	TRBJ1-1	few	CASSLRKRAFF	TGTGCCAGCAGTTTAAGGAAGAGGGCTTTCTTT